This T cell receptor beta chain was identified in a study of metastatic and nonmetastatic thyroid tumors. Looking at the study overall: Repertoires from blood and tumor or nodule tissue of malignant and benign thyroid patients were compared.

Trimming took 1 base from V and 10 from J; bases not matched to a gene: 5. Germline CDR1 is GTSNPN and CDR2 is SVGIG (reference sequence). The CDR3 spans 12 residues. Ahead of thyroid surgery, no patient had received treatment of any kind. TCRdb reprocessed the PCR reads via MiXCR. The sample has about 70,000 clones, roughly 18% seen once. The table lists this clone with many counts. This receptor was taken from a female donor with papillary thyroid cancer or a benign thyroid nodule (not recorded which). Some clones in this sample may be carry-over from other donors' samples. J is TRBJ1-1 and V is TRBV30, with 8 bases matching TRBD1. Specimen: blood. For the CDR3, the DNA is TGTGCCTGGAGTGCGGGACAGGAGGGAGCTTTCTTT. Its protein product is CAWSAGQEGAFF.